The 24 T cell receptor beta chains below were found in one sample sequenced in a study of CD8+CD57+ T cells in acquired aplastic anemia. Profiling of TCR beta VDJ combinations and CDR3 sequences used genomic DNA as template. Each CDR3 protein gets one entry after TCRdb re-called the reads with MiXCR. The table records some 220,000 distinct CDR3 sequences, 34% of them present only once. Sequencing was performed on sorted CD4+, CD8+, or CD8+CD57+ T cells (not recorded which) from PBMCs. The receptor set was obtained from a human donor in good health, serving as a control.

This clonotype was detected ten times or more. This sequence joins TRBV24-1 and TRBJ2-3; possible D gene TRBD1, 5 bases. From germline, CDR1 is KGHDR and CDR2 SFDVKD. The CDR3 spans 14 residues. The V gene lost 2 bases and the J gene lost 3 bases, with 8 bases spanning the gap. The CDR3: CATSDYKGTDTQYF. CDR3 bases: TGTGCCACCAGTGATTATAAGGGGACAGATACGCAGTATTTT.

This clonotype was recorded at least ten times. This chain links TRBV12-3 or TRBV12-4 with TRBJ2-7; 8 nucleotides align to TRBD2. Unmatched junction bases numbered 4, after V lost 3 bases and J lost 6 bases. The CDR3 runs 13 residues. The DNA of the CDR3 is TGTGCCAGCAGTTTGGGTAGCGGGACCGAGCAGTACTTC. Its protein product is CASSLGSGTEQYF.

Concerning this clonotype: At one end the junction does not follow the germline gene, possibly because of a read error. The chain carries TRBV2 and TRBJ2-1; D tentatively fits TRBD1 or TRBD2 (6 bases each). Germline values: CDR1 SNHLY, CDR2 FYNNEI. The CDR3 loop spans 15 amino acids. CDR3 sequence: CASSEEGDSCNEQFF. CDR3 coding DNA: TGTGCCAGCAGTGAAGAGGGGGACTCCTGCAATGAGCAGTTCTTC.

This clonotype has a count of ten or more. This chain uses TRBV7-2 with TRBJ2-2; possible D gene TRBD2, 6 bases. The germline V and J ends were trimmed by 5 bases and 7 bases, with 8 bases remaining between them. This CDR3 is built from 12 residues. CDR1 and CDR2 from the germline V gene are SGHTA and FQGNSA. CDR3 region: CASSRDFGELFF. For the CDR3, the DNA is TGTGCCAGCAGCCGGGACTTCGGGGAGCTGTTTTTT.

In this sample, this clonotype turned up a few times. The chain carries TRBV6-1 and TRBJ2-1; 8 bases map to TRBD2. Germline loops: CDR1 MNHNS, CDR2 SASEGT. V lost 6 bases and J lost 3; bases outside the gene matches: 7. This CDR3 has 15 residues. The CDR3 region is CASRKSSGYYNEQFF. DNA of the CDR3: TGTGCCAGCAGAAAATCTAGCGGGTACTACAATGAGCAGTTCTTC.

The sample holds many counts of this clonotype. V and J are TRBV7-9 and TRBJ2-3; 7 bases line up with TRBD2. V lost 7 bases and J lost 6; bases outside the gene matches: 13. This CDR3 is built from 15 residues. Germline V gene data show CDR1 as SEHNR and CDR2 as FQNEAQ (reference sequence). CDR3 sequence (DNA): TGTGCCAGCAACAAAGAGCGGGGTTTCAAGGATACGCAGTATTTT. Protein product: CASNKERGFKDTQYF.

CDR3 residues: CASSTYPLPNTEAFF. In nucleotides, the CDR3 is TGTGCCAGTAGCACATACCCCTTACCCAACACTGAAGCTTTCTTT. The chain links TRBV19 to TRBJ1-1; D gene uncertain. Trimming pared 6 bases from V and 2 bases from J, leaving 16 bases between. The V gene's germline CDR1 is LNHDA and CDR2 SQIVND (reference sequence). The CDR3 length is 15 residues.

This clonotype was observed a handful of times. CDR3: CASSSWTSNTEAFF. CDR3 in DNA: TGTGCCAGCAGCTCCTGGACCTCTAACACTGAAGCTTTCTTT. The chain joins TRBV5-4 to TRBJ1-1; D is unresolved. CDR1 is SGHNT, CDR2 YYREEE, per germline (reference sequence). The CDR3 has 14 residues. Trimming removed 3 bases from V and 2 bases from J, with 11 bases in between.

Comments on this clonotype: A much bigger clone sits one base away, suggesting this may be a read error. The chain links TRBV5-1 to TRBJ2-3, with D perhaps assigned TRBD1 or TRBD2 (5 bases each). The germline V gene encodes CDR1 SGHRS and CDR2 YFSETQ. The CDR3 is 15 amino acids. CDR3 sequence (DNA): TGCGCCAGCAGCCCGGACACCGCTAGCACAGATACGCGGTATTTT. Amino acid sequence: CASSPDTASTDTRYF. Drawing the rest from reference TRBV5-1 and TRBJ2-3, the complete variable domain is KAGVTQTPRYLIKTRGQQVTLSCSPISGHRSVSWYQQTPGQGLQFLFEYFSETQRNKGNFPGRFSGRQFSNSRSEMNVSTLELGDSALYLCASSPDTASTDTRYFGPGTRLTVL.

At least ten counts were recorded for this clonotype. The rearrangement links TRBV29-1 to TRBJ1-1; D uncertain. Deletions cut 4 bases from V and 0 bases from J, with 6 bases between. Looked up from germline, CDR1 is SQVTM and CDR2 is ANQGSEA. The CDR3 runs 12 residues. The CDR3 nucleotides are TGCAGCGTTGGAGGGCTGAACACTGAAGCTTTCTTT. This sequence encodes CSVGGLNTEAFF. The full variable domain, its missing parts supplied by reference TRBV29-1 and TRBJ1-1, is SAVISQKPSRDICQRGTSLTIQCQVDSQVTMMFWYRQQPGQSLTLIATANQGSEATYESGFVIDKFPISRPNLTFSTLTVSNMSPEDSSIYLCSVGGLNTEAFFGQGTRLTVV.

This clonotype has a handful of counts. The chain joins TRBV5-1 to TRBJ2-7; D is undetermined. The germline CDR1 and CDR2 sequences are SGHRS and YFSETQ. V was cut by 2 bases and J by 3 bases, with 12 bases left in between. CDR3 length equals 14 residues. CDR3: CASSFYRLDYEQYF. The CDR3 nucleotides are TGCGCCAGCAGCTTTTATCGTCTGGACTACGAGCAGTACTTC.

V and J are TRBV20-1 and TRBJ2-7, with D perhaps matching TRBD2 (7 bases). Germline-derived CDR1 and CDR2 are DFQATT and SNEGSKA (reference sequence). V shed 3 bases and J shed 3 bases, with 18 bases lying between them. This CDR3 contains 15 residues. CDR3 coding DNA: TGCAGTGCTAGGGGGGCAGGGCGGGAGCTCTACGAGCAGTACTTC. Its protein product is CSARGAGRELYEQYF.

CDR3 in DNA: TGTGCCAGCAAAGGGACTAGCGGAGACAATGAGCAGTTCTTC. Translated: CASKGTSGDNEQFF. The rearrangement links TRBV2 to TRBJ2-1; TRBD2 agrees at 11 bases. Looked up from germline, CDR1 is SNHLY and CDR2 is FYNNEI. V lost 7 bases and J lost 5; bases outside the gene matches: 4. There are 14 residues in the CDR3.

This clonotype occurred a few times. The CDR3 loop reads CASSPTGGGKLFF. The CDR3 DNA reads TGTGCCAGCAGCCCCACCGGGGGGGGCAAACTGTTTTTT. The J gene is TRBJ1-4, the V gene TRBV14; D possibly corresponds to TRBD1 (6 bases). Germline loops: CDR1 SGHDN, CDR2 FVKESK. The V end lost 4 bases, the J end lost 11 bases, and 14 bases lay between the germline ends. This CDR3 region has 13 residues. Full variable domain (rest looked up from reference TRBV14 and TRBJ1-4): EAGVTQFPSHSVIEKGQTVTLRCDPISGHDNLYWYRRVMGKEIKFLLHFVKESKQDESGMPNNRFLAERTGGTYSTLKVQPAELEDSGVYFCASSPTGGGKLFFGSGTQLSVL.

The gene calls are TRBV5-4 and TRBJ2-1, with D tentatively TRBD1 (6 bases). Germline CDR1 SGHNT, CDR2 YYREEE (reference sequence). The V end lost 4 bases, the J end lost 3 bases, and 20 bases lay between the germline ends. This CDR3 has 17 residues. CDR3 sequence: CASSPQQGKRGYNEQFF. The CDR3 coding sequence is TGTGCCAGCAGCCCCCAACAGGGTAAGAGGGGCTACAATGAGCAGTTCTTC. Together with reference TRBV5-4 and TRBJ2-1, the CDR3 gives the full variable domain: ETGVTQSPTHLIKTRGQQVTLRCSSQSGHNTVSWYQQALGQGPQFIFQYYREEENGRGNFPPRFSGLQFPNYSSELNVNALELDDSALYLCASSPQQGKRGYNEQFFGPGTRLTVL.

The chain is built from TRBV5-4 and TRBJ2-1; D may be TRBD1 or TRBD2 (5 bases each). The V end lost 3 bases, the J end lost 4 bases, and 8 bases lay between the germline ends. Germline V gives CDR1 SGHNT, CDR2 YYREEE (reference sequence). The CDR3 has 13 residues. The CDR3 sequence is CASSSGGYNEQFF. In DNA, the CDR3 is TGTGCCAGCAGCTCTGGGGGTTACAATGAGCAGTTCTTC.

V is TRBV7-8 and J is TRBJ2-5; D gene uncertain. Germline V gives CDR1 SGHVS, CDR2 FQNEAQ. The CDR3 is made up of 13 amino acids. DNA of the CDR3: TGTGCTAGAGACATGCGGTTCCAAGAGACCCAGTACTTC. It translates to CARDMRFQETQYF. Full variable domain (outside the CDR3, taken from reference TRBV7-8 and TRBJ2-5): GAGVSQSPRYKVAKRGQDVALRCDPISGHVSLFWYQQALGQGPEFLTYFQNEAQLDKSGLPSDRFFAERPEGSVSTLKIQRTQQEDSAVYLCARDMRFQETQYFGPGTRLLVL.

Regarding this clonotype: A much more abundant neighbour one base away suggests this may be a read error. The chain links TRBV20-1 to TRBJ1-2, with D possibly being TRBD1 (5 bases). V dropped 3 bases and J dropped 4 bases, with 9 bases sitting between them. The CDR3 runs to 12 residues. CDR1 and CDR2 (germline): DFQATT, SNEGSKA (reference sequence). CDR3 in amino acids: CSASEGSYGYTF. The CDR3 DNA sequence: TGCAGTGCTAGCGAGGGGAGCTATGGCTACACCTTC.

Ten or more counts support this clonotype. The V gene is TRBV14, the J gene TRBJ2-5; D unresolved. The V and J ends lost 2 bases and 5 bases respectively, with 18 bases between them. Germline V gene lookup returns CDR1 SGHDN and CDR2 FVKESK. CDR3 size: 16 residues. CDR3 residues: CASSQQLFRFRETQYF. CDR3 sequence (DNA): TGTGCCAGCAGCCAACAACTGTTTCGGTTCCGGGAGACCCAGTACTTC.

This clonotype came up many times. The chain employs TRBV29-1 and TRBJ1-4; unclear D gene. Looked up from germline, CDR1 is SQVTM and CDR2 is ANQGSEA. V lost 6 bases, J lost 8 bases, and 10 bases lay in between. This CDR3 is built from 11 residues. Here the CDR3 reads CSVRMIEKLFF. The CDR3 DNA follows: TGCAGCGTCCGCATGATCGAAAAACTGTTTTTT.

This clonotype was picked up a small number of times. A read error may produce the germline difference seen at one junction end. The chain links TRBV18 to TRBJ2-5; unclear D gene. The length of the CDR3 is 15 residues. Germline V gives CDR1 KGHSH, CDR2 LQKENI. The CDR3 DNA is TGTGCCAGCTCACCACCGGAGAACCGACAAGGGACCCAGTACTTC. It is translated as CASSPPENRQGTQYF. The variable domain in full, with the rest retrieved from reference TRBV18 and TRBJ2-5, is NAGVMQNPRHLVRRRGQEARLRCSPMKGHSHVYWYRQLPEEGLKFMVYLQKENIIDESGMPKERFSAEFPKEGPSILRIQQVVRGDSAAYFCASSPPENRQGTQYFGPGTRLLVL.

This clonotype was picked up many times. V gene TRBV5-1 combines with J gene TRBJ1-2; weak D call: TRBD1 (5 bases). The CDR3 has 14 amino acids. Trimming removed 0 bases from V and 6 bases from J, with 12 bases in between. In germline, CDR1 is SGHRS, CDR2 YFSETQ. CDR3 in DNA: TGCGCCAGCAGCTTGGCCGGCAGGGACCATGGCTACACCTTC. This gives the protein CASSLAGRDHGYTF.

The gene calls are TRBV7-6 and TRBJ1-1; D gene ambiguous. Germline CDR1 SGHVS, CDR2 FNYEAQ. The CDR3 sequence is 12 residues long. The V end was cut by 5 bases, the J end by 5 bases, with 9 bases between. The chain's CDR3 is CASSPSRTEAFF. CDR3 nucleotide sequence: TGTGCCAGCAGCCCATCCCGAACTGAAGCTTTCTTT.

This clonotype has at least ten counts. The rearrangement uses TRBV4-1 and TRBJ1-6, with 7 bases lining up with TRBD1. CDR3 length equals 15 residues. With 4 bases clipped from V and 14 bases from J, the junction kept 14 bases outside the gene matches. Germline V gene data show CDR1 as MGHRA and CDR2 as YSYEKL. In nucleotides, the CDR3 is TGCGCCAGCAGCCCAGGGGGGGGCCCGCTCCCCTCCCTCCACTTT. This gives the protein CASSPGGGPLPSLHF.